Listed here are 2 T cell receptor beta chains from one sample, sequenced in a study of shared clonotypes between healthy human individuals. Clones were sequenced by immunoSEQ multiplex PCR, and TCRdb holds only the in-frame ones, with some missing. The sample contains 900,000 to 1,200,000 clones, about four fifths of which appear only once. The sample comprised memory CD4+ T cells from PBMCs. Subset of the sample: CD45RA-negative fraction. Every receptor here comes from a man between 18 and 29 years old in good health. Some clones in this sample may be carry-over from other donors' samples.

This clone was recorded at least ten times. V gene TRBV5-1 combines with J gene TRBJ2-2; D is uncertain. Germline CDR1 reads SGHRS; CDR2 reads YFSETQ. Trimming removed 0 bases at V and 6 bases at J, with 6 bases between. The CDR3 loop spans 13 amino acids. The CDR3, as DNA: TGCGCCAGCAGCTTGGGTGGCGCCGGGGAGCTGTTTTTT. This translates into CASSLGGAGELFF.

Worth noting for this clone: A far larger clone is just one base off, so this is likely a read error. Other nucleotide sequences in the sample specify the same CDR3. This rearrangement joins TRBV6-5 to TRBJ1-1; D possibly corresponds to TRBD1 (6 bases). CDR1 is MNHEY and CDR2 is SVGAGI in the germline V gene. This CDR3 is built from 13 residues. V dropped 6 bases and J dropped 1 base, with 9 bases sitting between them. CDR3 DNA: TGTGCCAGCAGCCAACAGGGGAACACTGAAGCTTTCTTT. Translation: CASSQQGNTEAFF.